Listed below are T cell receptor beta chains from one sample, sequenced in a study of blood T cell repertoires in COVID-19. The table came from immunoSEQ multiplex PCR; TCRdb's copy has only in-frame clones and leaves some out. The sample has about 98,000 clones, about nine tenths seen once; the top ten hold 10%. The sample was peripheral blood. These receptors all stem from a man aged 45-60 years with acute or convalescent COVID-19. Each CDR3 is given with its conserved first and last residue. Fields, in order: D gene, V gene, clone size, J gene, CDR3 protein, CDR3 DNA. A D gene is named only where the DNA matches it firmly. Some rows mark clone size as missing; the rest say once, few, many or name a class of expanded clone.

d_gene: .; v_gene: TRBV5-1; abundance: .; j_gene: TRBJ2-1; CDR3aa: CASSLLLQGGNNEQFF; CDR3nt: TGCGCCAGCAGCTTGCTACTACAGGGGGGGAACAATGAGCAGTTCTTC
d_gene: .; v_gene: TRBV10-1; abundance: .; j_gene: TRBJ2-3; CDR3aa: CASRGTSPTDTQYF; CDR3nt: TGCGCCAGCCGAGGGACATCTCCCACAGATACGCAGTATTTT
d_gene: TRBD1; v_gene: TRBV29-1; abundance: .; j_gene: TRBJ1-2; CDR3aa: CSVELRTGDLYGYTF; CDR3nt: TGCAGCGTTGAACTCCGGACAGGGGATCTCTATGGCTACACCTTC
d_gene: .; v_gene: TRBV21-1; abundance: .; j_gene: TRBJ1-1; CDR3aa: CASSKVWGQEVNTEAFF; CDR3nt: TGTGCCAGCAGCAAAGTTTGGGGGCAAGAGGTGAACACTGAAGCTTTCTTT
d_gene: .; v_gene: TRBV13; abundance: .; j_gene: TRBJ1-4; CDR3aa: CASSLFGGREKLFF; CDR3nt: TGTGCCAGCAGCTTATTTGGAGGGCGGGAAAAACTGTTTTTT
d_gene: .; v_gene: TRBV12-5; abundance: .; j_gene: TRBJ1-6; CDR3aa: CASGSGGSPLHF; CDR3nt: TGTGCTAGTGGTTCCGGAGGTTCACCCCTCCACTTT
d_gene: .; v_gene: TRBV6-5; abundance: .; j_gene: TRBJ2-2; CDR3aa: CASSLGQSATGELFF; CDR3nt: TGTGCCAGCAGTCTCGGACAGAGCGCAACCGGGGAGCTGTTTTTT
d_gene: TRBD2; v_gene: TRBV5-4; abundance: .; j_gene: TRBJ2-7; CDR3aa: CASSIAGGAYEQYF; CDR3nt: TGTGCCAGCAGCATAGCGGGAGGGGCCTACGAGCAGTACTTC
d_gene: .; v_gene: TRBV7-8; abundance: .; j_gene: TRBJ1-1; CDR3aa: CASLTGLGNTEAFF; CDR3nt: TGTGCCAGCCTTACAGGGTTGGGAAACACTGAAGCTTTCTTT
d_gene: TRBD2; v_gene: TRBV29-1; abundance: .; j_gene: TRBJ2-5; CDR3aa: CSVSRFSGRIQETQYF; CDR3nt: TGCAGCGTTTCTCGGTTTAGCGGGAGGATCCAAGAGACCCAGTACTTC
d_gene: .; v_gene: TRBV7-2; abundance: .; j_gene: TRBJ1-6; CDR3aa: CASSLFRVDSPLHF; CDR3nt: TGTGCCAGCAGCTTATTCAGGGTAGATTCACCCCTCCACTTT
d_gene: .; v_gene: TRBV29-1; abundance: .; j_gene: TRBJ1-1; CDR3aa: CSVGSLQNTEAFF; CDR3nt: TGCAGCGTTGGATCCTTACAGAACACTGAAGCTTTCTTT
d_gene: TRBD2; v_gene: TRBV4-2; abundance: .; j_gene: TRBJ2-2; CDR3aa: CASRRHRAGVDTGELFF; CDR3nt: TGTGCCAGCAGACGACATAGAGCGGGAGTCGACACCGGGGAGCTGTTTTTT
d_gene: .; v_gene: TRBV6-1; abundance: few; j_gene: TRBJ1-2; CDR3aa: CASSEGGREYLGGYTF; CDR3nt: TGTGCCAGCAGTGAGGGCGGCAGGGAATACCTGGGTGGCTACACCTTC
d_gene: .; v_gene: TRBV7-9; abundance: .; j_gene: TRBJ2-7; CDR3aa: CASSLAGFNEQYF; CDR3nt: TGTGCCAGCAGCTTAGCCGGGTTCAACGAGCAGTACTTC
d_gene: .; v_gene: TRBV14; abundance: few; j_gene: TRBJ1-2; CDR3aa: CASSHESQGVNGYTF; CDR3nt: TGTGCCAGCAGCCATGAATCACAGGGTGTGAATGGCTACACCTTC
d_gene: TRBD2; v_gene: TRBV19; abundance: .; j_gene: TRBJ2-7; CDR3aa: CASSIAGGPGYEQYF; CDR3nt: TGTGCCAGTAGTATAGCGGGAGGGCCTGGCTACGAGCAGTACTTC
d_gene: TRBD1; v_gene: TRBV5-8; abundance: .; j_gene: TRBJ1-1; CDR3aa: CASSLDRGPESEAFF; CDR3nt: TGTGCCAGCAGCTTGGACAGGGGGCCGGAAAGTGAAGCTTTCTTT
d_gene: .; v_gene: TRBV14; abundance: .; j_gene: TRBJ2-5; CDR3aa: CASSLPRPREETQYF; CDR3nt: TGTGCCAGCAGCCTTCCCAGGCCCAGAGAAGAGACCCAGTACTTC
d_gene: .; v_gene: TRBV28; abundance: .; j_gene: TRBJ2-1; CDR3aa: CASLSTFGRANYNEQFF; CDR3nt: TGTGCCAGCTTATCTACGTTTGGGAGAGCTAATTACAATGAGCAGTTCTTC
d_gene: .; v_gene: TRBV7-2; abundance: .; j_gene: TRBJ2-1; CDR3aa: CASSPRGSYNEQFF; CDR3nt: TGTGCCAGCAGCCCCAGGGGCAGTTACAATGAGCAGTTCTTC
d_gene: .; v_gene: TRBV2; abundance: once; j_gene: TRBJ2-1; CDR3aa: CASSGAGGLYNEQFF; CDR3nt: TGTGCCAGCAGTGGGGCAGGGGGGCTCTACAATGAGCAGTTCTTC
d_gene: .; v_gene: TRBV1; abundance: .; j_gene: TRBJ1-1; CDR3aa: CTSSHPNGQGANTEAFF; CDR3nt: TGCACCAGCAGCCACCCAAATGGACAGGGGGCAAACACTGAAGCTTTCTTT
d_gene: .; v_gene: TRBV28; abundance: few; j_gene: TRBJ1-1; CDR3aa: CASSSRVATEAFF; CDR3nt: TGTGCCAGCAGCTCCCGGGTGGCCACTGAAGCTTTCTTT
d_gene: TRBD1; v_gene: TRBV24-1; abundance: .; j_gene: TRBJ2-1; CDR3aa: CATSDNSPTGGRHYNEQFF; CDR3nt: TGTGCCACCAGTGACAATAGCCCGACAGGGGGGAGACACTACAATGAGCAGTTCTTC
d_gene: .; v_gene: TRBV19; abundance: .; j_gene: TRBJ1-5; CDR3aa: CASSDRNNQPQHF; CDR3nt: TGTGCCAGTAGCGACAGGAATAATCAGCCCCAGCATTTT
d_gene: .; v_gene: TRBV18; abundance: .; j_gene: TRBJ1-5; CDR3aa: CASSPGQAGQPQHF; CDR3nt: TGTGCCAGCTCACCGGGGCAGGCGGGGCAGCCCCAGCATTTT
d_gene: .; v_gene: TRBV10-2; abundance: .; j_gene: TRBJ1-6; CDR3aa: CATTGGEGSPLHF; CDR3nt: TGCGCCACCACGGGAGGGGAAGGCTCACCCCTCCACTTT
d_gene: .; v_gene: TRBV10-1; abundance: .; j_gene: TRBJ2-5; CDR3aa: CASSDSKGRETQYF; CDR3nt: TGCGCCAGCAGTGATAGTAAGGGGCGAGAGACCCAGTACTTC
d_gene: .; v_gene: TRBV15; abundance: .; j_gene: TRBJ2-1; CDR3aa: CATKGGRESYNEQFF; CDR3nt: TGTGCCACCAAAGGAGGACGGGAGAGCTACAATGAGCAGTTCTTC
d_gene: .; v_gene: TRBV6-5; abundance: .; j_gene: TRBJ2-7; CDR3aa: CASSQGHEQYF; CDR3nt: TGTGCCAGCAGTCAGGGTCACGAGCAGTACTTC
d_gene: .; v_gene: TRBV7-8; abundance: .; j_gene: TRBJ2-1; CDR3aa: CASSFVAALSYNEQFF; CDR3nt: TGTGCCAGCAGCTTTGTGGCGGCCCTTTCCTACAATGAGCAGTTCTTC
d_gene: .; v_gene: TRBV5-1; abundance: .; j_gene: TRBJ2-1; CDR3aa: CASSFDRNEQFF; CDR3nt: TGCGCCAGCAGTTTCGACAGGAATGAGCAGTTCTTC
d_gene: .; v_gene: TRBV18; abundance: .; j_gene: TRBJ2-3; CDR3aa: CASSPPSRVDTQYF; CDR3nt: TGTGCCAGCTCACCACCGAGCAGGGTAGATACGCAGTATTTT
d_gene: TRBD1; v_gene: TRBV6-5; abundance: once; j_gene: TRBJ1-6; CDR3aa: CASTQGQGASPLHF; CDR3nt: TGTGCCAGCACCCAGGGGCAGGGGGCTTCACCCCTCCACTTT
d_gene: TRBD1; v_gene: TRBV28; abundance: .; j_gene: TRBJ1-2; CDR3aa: CASSLEDRSYGYTF; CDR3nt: TGTGCCAGCAGTTTAGAGGACAGGTCCTATGGCTACACCTTC
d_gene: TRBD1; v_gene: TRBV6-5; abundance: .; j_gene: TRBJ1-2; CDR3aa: CASKGASTLYGYTF; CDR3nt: TGTGCCAGCAAGGGGGCAAGCACCTTGTATGGCTACACCTTC
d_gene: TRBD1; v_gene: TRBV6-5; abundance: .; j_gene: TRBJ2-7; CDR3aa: CASSRRDRGAYEQYF; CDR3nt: TGTGCCAGCAGCCGCCGCGACAGGGGAGCCTACGAGCAGTACTTC
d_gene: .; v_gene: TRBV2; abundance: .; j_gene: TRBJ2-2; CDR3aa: CASTYLQGSAGELFF; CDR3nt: TGTGCCAGCACTTATCTCCAGGGATCGGCCGGGGAGCTGTTTTTT
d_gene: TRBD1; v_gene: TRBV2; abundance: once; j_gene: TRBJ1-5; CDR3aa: CASSPGQGVPRQPQHF; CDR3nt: TGTGCCAGCAGTCCGGGACAGGGGGTTCCGAGGCAGCCCCAGCATTTT
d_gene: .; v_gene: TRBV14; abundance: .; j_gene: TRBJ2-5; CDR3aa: CASSQVQETQYF; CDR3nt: TGTGCCAGCAGCCAAGTACAGGAGACCCAGTACTTC
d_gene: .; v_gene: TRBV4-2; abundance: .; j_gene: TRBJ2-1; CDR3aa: CASSQVGEYNEQFF; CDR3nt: TGTGCCAGCAGCCAAGTAGGAGAGTACAATGAGCAGTTCTTC